These 16 T cell receptor beta chains originate from one sample sequenced in a study of human T cells and chemical hapten exposure. TCRdb independently ran MiXCR on the RACE reads; one entry per CDR3 protein. The profile shows 250,000 to 300,000 distinct CDR3 sequences, around 7.3% of them singletons. The time point was: pre-sensitization, week 0. The treatment is: therapeutic diphenylcyclopropenone sensitization with weekly scalp DPC. The material was whole blood, obtained in connection with sensitization to the hapten diphenylcyclopropenone (DPC). Receptors were obtained from a man younger than 30 with alopecia areata. Some clones in this sample may be carry-over from other donors' samples.

At least ten counts were recorded for this clonotype. The chain employs TRBV4-3 and TRBJ2-1; TRBD1 agrees at 8 bases. Germline CDR1 is LGHNA and CDR2 is YSLEER. V lost 4 bases, J lost 7 bases, and 12 bases stayed unmatched. The CDR3 totals 16 residues. The DNA of the CDR3 is TGCGCCAGCAGCCCCGGGACAGGCAACCTCGGAAATGAGCAGTTCTTC. This translates into CASSPGTGNLGNEQFF.

This sequence joins TRBV7-6 and TRBJ2-7, with D unresolved. The V and J ends lost 3 bases and 0 bases respectively, with 6 bases between them. CDR1 is SGHVS and CDR2 is FNYEAQ in the germline V gene. The CDR3 has 13 amino acids. In DNA, the CDR3 is TGTGCCAGCAGCTTGACGGACTCCTACGAGCAGTACTTC. Its translation is CASSLTDSYEQYF.

This clonotype was detected many times. This chain links TRBV28 with TRBJ1-4; 7 bases agree with TRBD1. With 6 bases clipped from V and 3 bases from J, the junction kept 7 bases outside the gene matches. This CDR3 contains 15 residues. Per the germline V gene, CDR1 is MDHEN and CDR2 is SYDVKM. CDR3 sequence: CASSPAGQANEKLFF. CDR3 sequence (DNA): TGTGCCAGCAGCCCTGCCGGACAGGCTAATGAAAAACTGTTTTTT.

This clonotype was counted a few times. The chain combines TRBV3-1 with TRBJ2-5; weak D call: TRBD2 (5 bases). Per the germline V gene, CDR1 is LGHDT and CDR2 is YNNKEL (reference sequence). V was clipped by 6 bases and J by 5 bases, with 22 bases between them. This CDR3 has 16 amino acids. CDR3 bases: TGTGCCAGCAGTAGGTTGGGGTCTATAGAGGGCGAGACCCAGTACTTC. Translated, it gives CASSRLGSIEGETQYF.

The V call is TRBV6-2 or TRBV6-3, the J call TRBJ1-2, with 12 bases matching TRBD1. This CDR3 contains 16 residues. Germline V gene sequence: CDR1 MNHEY, CDR2 SVGEGT. V trimming: 6 bases; J trimming: 2 bases; junction bases outside the gene matches: 7. The chain's CDR3 is CASSSPGQGANYGYTF. The CDR3 DNA reads TGTGCCAGCAGCTCACCGGGACAGGGGGCGAACTATGGCTACACCTTC.

J is TRBJ1-1 and V is TRBV29-1, with a weak D call TRBD1 (6 bases). V lost 5 bases to trimming and J lost 4 bases, with 11 bases between them. Germline assignment: CDR1 SQVTM and CDR2 ANQGSEA. The CDR3 contains 12 residues. CDR3 region: CSVLPGVTEAFF. DNA for the CDR3: TGCAGCGTTCTTCCAGGGGTCACTGAAGCTTTCTTT. The variable domain in full, completed from reference TRBV29-1 and TRBJ1-1, reads SAVISQKPSRDICQRGTSLTIQCQVDSQVTMMFWYRQQPGQSLTLIATANQGSEATYESGFVIDKFPISRPNLTFSTLTVSNMSPEDSSIYLCSVLPGVTEAFFGQGTRLTVV.

The chain employs TRBV9 and TRBJ1-2; maybe TRBD1 (5 bases). Looked up from germline, CDR1 is SGDLS and CDR2 is YYNGEE. CDR3 length: 16 amino acids. V lost 0 bases and J 4 bases, leaving 16 bases between the germline ends. Written as DNA, the CDR3 is TGTGCCAGCAGCGTAGAGGGTTGGGGGAGTTCCTATGGCTACACCTTC. It codes for CASSVEGWGSSYGYTF.

The chain links TRBV7-9 to TRBJ2-2; D ambiguous. Trimming stripped 5 bases from V and 6 bases from J, with 7 bases between. CDR1 and CDR2 (germline): SEHNR, FQNEAQ (reference sequence). The CDR3 is made up of 12 amino acids. DNA for the CDR3: TGTGCCAGCAGCCCTGTCCCCGGGGAGCTGTTTTTT. Translation: CASSPVPGELFF.

In DNA form, the CDR3 reads TGTGCCAGCAGCCAAGGATCACAGAGCAATGGCTACACCTTC. This codes for CASSQGSQSNGYTF. The chain joins TRBV3-1 to TRBJ1-2; D call uncertain. This CDR3 is 14 amino acids long. Germline V CDR1 and CDR2: LGHDT, YNNKEL (reference sequence). Trimming pared 1 base from V and 6 bases from J, leaving 12 bases between.

The V call is TRBV12-3 or TRBV12-4, the J call TRBJ1-4, with 8 bases identical to TRBD1. Losses at the gene ends were 4 bases for V and 3 bases for J; bases not matched to a gene: 7. This CDR3 is built from 16 residues. In DNA form, the CDR3 reads TGTGCCAGCAGTTCGCTACAGGGGGGAGCTAATGAAAAACTGTTTTTT. Its translation is CASSSLQGGANEKLFF.

This clonotype has only a few counts. V is TRBV12-3 or TRBV12-4 and J is TRBJ2-1; TRBD1 matches at 8 bases. V was clipped by 5 bases and J by 9 bases; unmatched bases: 21. The CDR3 contains 18 residues. CDR3 sequence: CASSLFLLTGERHAEQFF. The CDR3 nucleotides are TGTGCCAGCAGTCTTTTCCTCCTGACAGGGGAAAGGCATGCTGAGCAGTTCTTC.

The genes are TRBV5-8 and TRBJ1-5; the D is unclear. V was cut by 0 bases and J by 0 bases, with 7 bases left in between. CDR3 length: 15 residues. Looked up from germline, CDR1 is SGHTS and CDR2 is YDEGEE. CDR3 residues: CASSLGVHSNQPQHF. In nucleotides, the CDR3 is TGTGCCAGCAGCTTGGGAGTGCATAGCAATCAGCCCCAGCATTTT.

The genes are TRBV4-3 and TRBJ1-2, with D unclear. The CDR3 has 17 amino acids. Trimming stripped 0 bases from V and 1 base from J, with 15 bases between. Germline-derived CDR1 and CDR2 are LGHNA and YSLEER. CDR3 in DNA: TGCGCCAGCAGCCAAGATCACCCCAACCAGGTTAACTATGGCTACACCTTC. Residues: CASSQDHPNQVNYGYTF.

CDR3 protein: CASSFLAGRRGNTGELFF. The CDR3 DNA sequence: TGTGCCAGCAGCTTCTTAGCGGGGAGGAGAGGTAACACCGGGGAGCTGTTTTTT. The V call is TRBV11-2, the J call TRBJ2-2; TRBD2 matches at 8 bases. The CDR3 extends over 18 amino acids. From germline, CDR1 is SGHAT and CDR2 FQNNGV. J was trimmed by 2 bases and V by 3 bases; bases with no gene match: 11.

This rearrangement joins TRBV14 to TRBJ2-7; TRBD1 matches at 10 bases. There are 15 residues in the CDR3. Germline CDR1 and CDR2: SGHDN and FVKESK. J lost 3 bases, V lost 4 bases, and 6 bases had no gene match. The CDR3 protein is CASSRSGTGDYEQYF. The CDR3 DNA is TGTGCCAGCAGCCGGTCCGGGACAGGGGACTACGAGCAGTACTTC.

The gene calls are TRBV14 and TRBJ1-3; no clear D. V lost 0 bases and J lost 0, with 9 bases in between. This CDR3 contains 16 residues. Germline V gives CDR1 SGHDN, CDR2 FVKESK. In DNA form, the CDR3 reads TGTGCCAGCAGCCAAGATCTTGTGGGCTCTGGAAACACCATATATTTT. Translation gives CASSQDLVGSGNTIYF.